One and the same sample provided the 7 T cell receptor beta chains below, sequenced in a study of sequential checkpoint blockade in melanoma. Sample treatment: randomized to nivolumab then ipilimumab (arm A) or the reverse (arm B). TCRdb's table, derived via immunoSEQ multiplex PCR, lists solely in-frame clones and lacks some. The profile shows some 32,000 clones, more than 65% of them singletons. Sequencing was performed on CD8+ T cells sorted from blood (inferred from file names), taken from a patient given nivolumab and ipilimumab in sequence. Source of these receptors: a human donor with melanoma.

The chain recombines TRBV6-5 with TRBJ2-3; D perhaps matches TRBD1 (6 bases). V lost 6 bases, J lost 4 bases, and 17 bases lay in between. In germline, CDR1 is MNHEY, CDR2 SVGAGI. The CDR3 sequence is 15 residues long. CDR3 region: CASRNREGPPDTQYF. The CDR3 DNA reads TGTGCCAGCAGAAACAGGGAAGGCCCTCCAGATACGCAGTATTTT.

CDR3 coding DNA: TGCGCCAGCAGCCAGCGACAGAGCTACGAGCAGTACTTC. It specifies CASSQRQSYEQYF. The chain employs TRBV5-1 and TRBJ2-7; D might be TRBD1 (5 bases). CDR3 size: 13 residues. The V gene's germline CDR1 is SGHRS and CDR2 YFSETQ. V was pared by 4 bases and J by 3 bases, with 11 bases between.

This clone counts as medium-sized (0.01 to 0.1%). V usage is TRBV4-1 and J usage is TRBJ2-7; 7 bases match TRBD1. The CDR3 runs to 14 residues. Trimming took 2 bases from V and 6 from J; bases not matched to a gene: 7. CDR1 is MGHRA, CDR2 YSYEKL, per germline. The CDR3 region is CASSQWQGVVEQYF. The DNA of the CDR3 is TGCGCCAGCAGCCAATGGCAGGGGGTTGTCGAGCAGTACTTC.

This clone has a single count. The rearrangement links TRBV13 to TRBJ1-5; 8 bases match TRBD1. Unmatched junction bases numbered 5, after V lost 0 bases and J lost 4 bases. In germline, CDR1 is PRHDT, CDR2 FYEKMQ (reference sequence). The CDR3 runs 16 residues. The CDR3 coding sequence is TGTGCCAGCAGCTTAGGCCCGGACAGGGCAAATCAGCCCCAGCATTTT. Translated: CASSLGPDRANQPQHF. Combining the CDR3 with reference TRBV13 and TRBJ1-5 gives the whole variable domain AAGVIQSPRHLIKEKRETATLKCYPIPRHDTVYWYQQGPGQDPQFLISFYEKMQSDKGSIPDRFSAQQFSDYHSELNMSSLELGDSALYFCASSLGPDRANQPQHFGDGTRLSIL.

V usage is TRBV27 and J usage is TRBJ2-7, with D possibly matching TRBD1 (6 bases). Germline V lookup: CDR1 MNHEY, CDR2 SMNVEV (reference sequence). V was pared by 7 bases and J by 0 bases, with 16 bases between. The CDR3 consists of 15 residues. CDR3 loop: CASNPTRTASYEQYF. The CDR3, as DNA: TGTGCCAGCAATCCCACCCGGACAGCCTCCTACGAGCAGTACTTC.

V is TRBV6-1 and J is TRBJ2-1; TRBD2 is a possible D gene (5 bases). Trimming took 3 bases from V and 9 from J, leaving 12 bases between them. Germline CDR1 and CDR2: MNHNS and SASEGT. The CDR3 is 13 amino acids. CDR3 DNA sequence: TGTGCCAGCAGTGAGGGTTCGGGGTTTGAGCAGTTCTTC. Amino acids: CASSEGSGFEQFF.

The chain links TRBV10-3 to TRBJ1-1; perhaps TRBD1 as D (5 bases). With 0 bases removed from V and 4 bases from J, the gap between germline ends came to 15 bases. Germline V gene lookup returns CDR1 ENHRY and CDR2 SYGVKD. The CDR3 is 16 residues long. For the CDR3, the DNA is TGTGCCATCAGTGAGTCTGGGGGGGGGTATGTCACTGAAGCTTTCTTT. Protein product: CAISESGGGYVTEAFF.